This T cell receptor beta chain was recovered during a study of response to subunit inactivated influenza vaccine. This clonotype came up many times. As yet, its antigen is unknown. The V gene's germline CDR1 is LGHNA and CDR2 YNFKEQ. This CDR3 contains 16 residues. Germline trimming cut 2 bases from V and 4 bases from J; bases unmatched to any gene: 7. TCRdb reanalysed the RT-PCR reads using MiXCR and keeps one entry per CDR3 protein. The sample carries 600,000 to 700,000 distinct CDR3 sequences, approximately 15% recorded once. Findings and caveats of the study: Few additional T cells are recruited per seasonal influenza vaccination, authors suggested.

The chain employs TRBV4-2 and TRBJ2-1, with 8 bases aligning to TRBD2. The clonotype originates from a man aged 50 or older who received an inactivated influenza vaccine. Material: PBMCs from blood, obtained approximately 15 days before vaccination. The CDR3 DNA sequence: TGTGCCAGCAGCCAAACGGGCGGGGGGTTTTACAATGAGCAGTTCTTC. This gives the protein CASSQTGGGFYNEQFF.